Presented here are 13 T cell receptor beta chains from one specimen sequenced in a study of control samples from healthy donors and cancer patients. This table comes from immunoSEQ multiplex PCR, and its TCRdb copy is limited to in-frame clones, with some not included. The data hold approximately 37,000 clones, with about 83% observed a single time. The sample taken for sequencing was PBMCs. The receptors here all came from an older woman with lung cancer.

The rearrangement joins TRBV6-1 to TRBJ2-7; D is unresolved. CDR1 is MNHNS, CDR2 SASEGT, per germline. The CDR3 runs to 13 residues. V dropped 2 bases and J dropped 3 bases, with 8 bases sitting between them. The CDR3 DNA reads as TGTGCCAGCAGTGAATTACTAAGCTACGAGCAGTACTTC. It specifies CASSELLSYEQYF.

This rearrangement joins TRBV25-1 to TRBJ1-2; 7 nucleotides agree with TRBD1. There are 15 residues in the CDR3. V lost 5 bases and J lost 6; bases outside the gene matches: 12. Per the germline V gene, CDR1 is MGHDK and CDR2 is SYGVNS. The CDR3 region has the DNA TGTGCCAGCAGTAAATCGGGCGCAGGGGGGAATGGCTACACCTTC. This gives the protein CASSKSGAGGNGYTF.

CDR3 in amino acids: CASSSGPTRSYEQYF. CDR3 bases: TGTGCCAGCAGCTCGGGACCGACAAGATCCTACGAGCAGTACTTC. J is TRBJ2-7 and V is TRBV13; D may match TRBD1 or TRBD2 (5 bases each). With 4 bases removed from V and 1 base from J, the gap between germline ends came to 14 bases. The CDR3 totals 15 residues. Per the germline V gene, CDR1 is PRHDT and CDR2 is FYEKMQ (reference sequence).

V usage is TRBV7-2 and J usage is TRBJ2-1; D possibly corresponds to TRBD2 (5 bases). The CDR3 is 12 residues long. V lost 1 base and J 9 bases, leaving 7 bases between the germline ends. Germline V gene sequence: CDR1 SGHTA, CDR2 FQGNSA. The CDR3 region is CASSLVLVEQFF. The CDR3 DNA is TGTGCCAGCAGCTTAGTACTAGTTGAGCAGTTCTTC.

The rearrangement uses TRBV7-2 and TRBJ2-7, with D tentatively TRBD1 (6 bases). The ends were cut back, 1 base at V and 3 bases at J, with 16 bases in the middle. The length of the CDR3 is 16 residues. Germline CDR1 and CDR2: SGHTA and FQGNSA. CDR3 region: CASSLVHQGPRYEQYF. CDR3 bases: TGTGCCAGCAGCTTAGTCCACCAGGGGCCCCGCTACGAGCAGTACTTC.

V usage is TRBV6-5 and J usage is TRBJ2-6; no clear D. Per germline, CDR1 MNHEY and CDR2 SVGAGI. V was shortened by 7 bases and J by 1 base, with 5 bases between the two germline ends. The CDR3 is made up of 13 amino acids. CDR3 bases: TGTGCCAGCATAGCTTCTGGGGCCAACGTCCTGACTTTC. This codes for CASIASGANVLTF.

This clone came up a few times. J is TRBJ2-7 and V is TRBV4-1; D is unclear. Between the trimmed V and J ends, which lost 4 bases and 2 bases, there was a span of 9 bases. Germline-derived CDR1 and CDR2 are MGHRA and YSYEKL. The CDR3 is 13 residues long. Written as DNA, the CDR3 is TGCGCCAGCAGCCTAAACCCGGCCTACGAGCAGTACTTC. Translated: CASSLNPAYEQYF.

The chain carries TRBV12-3 or TRBV12-4 and TRBJ2-5; D may match TRBD1 or TRBD2 (5 bases each). The CDR3 has 13 residues. The V end was cut by 3 bases, the J end by 4 bases, with 9 bases between. CDR3 bases: TGTGCCAGCAGTTTCCAGGGAGTAGAGACCCAGTACTTC. Its translation is CASSFQGVETQYF.

Regarding this clone: Other DNA variants within this sample encode the same CDR3. The chain couples TRBV7-2 to TRBJ2-7; TRBD1 matches 9 bases. The CDR3 has 14 residues. V lost 4 bases to trimming and J lost 3 bases; unmatched junction nucleotides: 4. Per the germline V gene, CDR1 is SGHTA and CDR2 is FQGNSA. CDR3 residues: CASSSGTGYYEQYF. CDR3 sequence (DNA): TGTGCCAGCAGCTCCGGGACAGGGTACTACGAGCAGTACTTC. The variable domain in full, with the rest retrieved from reference TRBV7-2 and TRBJ2-7, is GAGVSQSPSNKVTEKGKDVELRCDPISGHTALYWYRQSLGQGLEFLIYFQGNSAPDKSGLPSDRFSAERTGGSVSTLTIQRTQQEDSAVYLCASSSGTGYYEQYFGPGTRLTVT.

With respect to this clone: This CDR3 is also generated by other DNA sequences in the sample. This chain uses TRBV5-1 with TRBJ2-5; TRBD1 aligns across 9 bases. The V segment lost 0 bases and the J segment 5 bases; nucleotides outside the gene matches: 5. CDR1 and CDR2 from the germline V gene are SGHRS and YFSETQ. The CDR3 length is 15 residues. The CDR3 nucleotides read TGCGCCAGCAGCTTGGGGGACAGGGATCGGGAGACCCAGTACTTC. It is translated as CASSLGDRDRETQYF. Variable domain in full (rest from reference TRBV5-1 and TRBJ2-5): KAGVTQTPRYLIKTRGQQVTLSCSPISGHRSVSWYQQTPGQGLQFLFEYFSETQRNKGNFPGRFSGRQFSNSRSEMNVSTLELGDSALYLCASSLGDRDRETQYFGPGTRLLVL.

V usage is TRBV11-2 and J usage is TRBJ2-1, with 7 bases that match TRBD1. This CDR3 contains 17 residues. V was pared by 0 bases and J by 5 bases, with 10 bases of the junction left unmatched. In germline, CDR1 is SGHAT, CDR2 FQNNGV. CDR3 protein: CASSLDLLRTGDNEQFF. CDR3 DNA sequence: TGTGCCAGCAGCTTAGACCTCCTCCGGACAGGAGACAATGAGCAGTTCTTC.

The V call is TRBV9, the J call TRBJ1-2, with a tentative D call TRBD1 (5 bases). The CDR3 covers 15 residues. Germline CDR1 and CDR2: SGDLS and YYNGEE. The germline V and J ends were trimmed by 0 bases and 2 bases, with 11 bases remaining between them. The CDR3 DNA reads as TGTGCCAGCAGCGTAGAGACGGCAGGGAACTATGGCTACACCTTC. Translated: CASSVETAGNYGYTF.

This clone was seen just once. The rearrangement joins TRBV7-3 to TRBJ2-1; D is tentatively TRBD1 or TRBD2 (6 bases each). Germline V gene sequence: CDR1 SGHTA, CDR2 FQGTGA. The CDR3 is 14 amino acids. The ends were cut back, 4 bases at V and 11 bases at J, with 18 bases in the middle. The CDR3 here is CASSSPGAQNKQFF. The CDR3, as DNA: TGTGCCAGCAGCTCCCCGGGGGCGCAAAATAAGCAGTTCTTC.